The 9 T cell receptor beta chains presented below share a single source sample, sequenced in a study of shared clonotypes between healthy human individuals. Using immunoSEQ multiplex PCR, the repertoire was profiled, and TCRdb retains in-frame clones only, with some absent. This sample has hundreds of thousands of clones; roughly 95% occur once, and the top ten carry 0.05% to 0.07%. Sequencing was carried out using naive CD4+ T cells sorted from blood. Subset: CD45RA+ positively selected. These receptors came from a woman aged 25-40 years in good health.

The chain has TRBV29-1 and TRBJ2-5; D remains unclear. TRBJ2-7 matches the DNA end more closely, so the J call is doubtful. Germline V gene data show CDR1 as SQVTM and CDR2 as ANQGSEA. CDR3 size: 12 residues. The CDR3 coding sequence is TGCAGCGTCGCTGAGAGTAAGTACGAGCAGTACTTC. Protein: CSVAESKYEQYF.

The V and J genes are TRBV19 and TRBJ2-1, with 7 nucleotides matching TRBD2. From germline, CDR1 is LNHDA and CDR2 SQIVND (reference sequence). Germline trimming cut 4 bases from V and 9 bases from J; bases unmatched to any gene: 9. There are 14 residues in the CDR3. The CDR3 DNA follows: TGTGCCAGTAGTACTGTGGCTAGCGGTCTTGAGCAGTTCTTC. Its translation: CASSTVASGLEQFF.

The gene calls are TRBV19 and TRBJ2-5, with 9 bases matching TRBD2. This CDR3 is built from 15 residues. From germline, CDR1 is LNHDA and CDR2 SQIVND (reference sequence). J was trimmed by 2 bases and V by 8 bases; bases with no gene match: 9. DNA of the CDR3: TGTGCCAGTGGATTAGCGGGAGCTATACAAGAGACCCAGTACTTC. Protein sequence: CASGLAGAIQETQYF.

Only one count was recorded for this clone. The J gene is TRBJ2-3, the V gene TRBV2; TRBD2 is a possible D gene (7 bases). The V gene's germline CDR1 is SNHLY and CDR2 FYNNEI. V was cut by 4 bases and J by 0 bases, with 17 bases left in between. The CDR3 has 17 amino acids. CDR3 nucleotide sequence: TGTGCCAGCAGTGTGAGGGGGGGCCCTTTAAGCACAGATACGCAGTATTTT. Translation gives CASSVRGGPLSTDTQYF.

V gene TRBV9 combines with J gene TRBJ2-1; D might be TRBD2 (6 bases). CDR1 and CDR2 from the germline V gene are SGDLS and YYNGEE. The CDR3 sequence is 12 residues long. V lost 0 bases, J lost 8 bases, and 6 bases lay in between. For the CDR3, the DNA is TGTGCCAGCAGCGTAGGGGGGGATGAGCAGTTCTTC. Encoded protein: CASSVGGDEQFF.

CDR3 in DNA: TGTGCCATCAGTGAGTCCTTCGGGGGTCCCAGCTCCTACAATGAGCAGTTCTTC. Amino acids: CAISESFGGPSSYNEQFF. V and J are TRBV10-3 and TRBJ2-1, with a tentative D call TRBD2 (6 bases). This CDR3 region has 18 residues. Per germline, CDR1 ENHRY and CDR2 SYGVKD. Trimming removed 0 bases from V and 0 bases from J, with 15 bases in between.

The chain joins TRBV7-2 to TRBJ2-2, with TRBD2 matching over 9 bases. V gave up 1 base and J gave up 4 bases; unmatched junction bases: 4. CDR1 is SGHTA and CDR2 is FQGNSA in the germline V gene. CDR3 length: 16 residues. The CDR3 region is CASSLELAGSTGELFF. CDR3 bases: TGTGCCAGCAGCTTAGAGCTAGCGGGGTCCACCGGGGAGCTGTTTTTT.

The chain combines TRBV5-1 with TRBJ2-3; the D is unclear. V lost 0 bases to trimming and J lost 0 bases, with 14 bases between them. Germline CDR1 reads SGHRS; CDR2 reads YFSETQ. The CDR3 is 17 amino acids. CDR3 sequence (DNA): TGCGCCAGCAGCTTGGTAGGCGCCTACTCTAGCACAGATACGCAGTATTTT. Protein sequence: CASSLVGAYSSTDTQYF.

The J gene is TRBJ1-2, the V gene TRBV18, with D hard to call. The CDR3 spans 12 residues. Per germline, CDR1 KGHSH and CDR2 LQKENI. V shed 2 bases and J shed 8 bases, with 9 bases lying between them. CDR3 coding DNA: TGTGCCAGCTCACCAAGAGAGAAGGGCTACACCTTC. Protein sequence: CASSPREKGYTF.